The subject of this entry is one T cell receptor beta chain. This clone was seen just once. The specificity of this receptor is unknown. Per-base qualities were not stored, and no clone one base away is much larger. Single viable CD3+CD4+CD8-CD45RO+ cells were sorted as memory CD4+ T cells on a FACSAria II. CMV serostatus was determined using a Roche Elecsys assay that detects serum IgG against CMV pp150, pp28, p38 and p52. After the samples were thawed, total CD4+ T cells were enriched through positive selection using CD4 magnetic microbeads. Samples originated from another study that specifically interrogated the CD4+ T cell memory repertoire. Following standard operating procedures, peripheral blood mononuclear cells were isolated and cryopreserved, while serum was kept at -80 degrees C. The staining relied on CD3-PerCP (BW264/56), CD4-APC (RPA-T4), CD45RO-PE (UCHT1) and CD8-Pacific Orange (3B5) antibodies, and Sytox blue was used to exclude non-viable cells.

This sample was taken from a study of memory CD4+ T cells and cytomegalovirus serostatus (dated by TCRdb to about 2019). Turning to the overall study: A total of around 35 healthy Belgian adults, of whom 9 were CMV seropositive and 24 were CMV seronegative, were included in the cohort. To replicate a published TCR-based CMV serostatus classifier, the researchers sequenced the CD4+ memory TCRbeta repertoires of a Belgian cohort whose cytomegalovirus serostatus was known.

Genomic DNA was extracted from sorted cells with the Quick-DNA Microprep Kit. Amplification of TCRbeta DNA was done with the immunoSEQ hsTCRbeta kit, following the protocol from the manufacturer. An Illumina MiSeq instrument was used to sequence the TCRbeta libraries. The study's processing was this. Once out-of-frame sequences had been removed, 2,204,828 distinct TCRbeta sequences were left, which works out to an average of approximately 73,000 per individual. Each individual was scored according to the count of around 160 previously reported CMV-associated TCRbeta sequences and the total productive distinct TCRbeta count. A beta-binomial model was reimplemented in Python, and random forests from scikit-learn, run with default parameters, were trained on data from the US cohort. On the Belgian cohort, classifier performance was reported as the median AUC, along with percentile confidence intervals, across 10,000 bootstrap iterations. TCRdb provides this immuneACCESS table in a form limited to in-frame rearrangements. Some clones are lacking; in checked studies, under half of them reflect an unresolved V gene, and why the rest are absent is not known. That table supplies the V and J calls and clone size; D and trimming were determined from the DNA. This sample lists 55,000 to 65,000 clones; about three quarters were detected once. The ten largest clones capture about 1% of the sample.

The paper as a whole reports these results and caveats: The results were read as suggesting that the CMV-associated TCR signature is, for the most part, present in the CD4+ memory repertoire. Only CD4+CD45RO+ memory cells were sequenced, in contrast to the original study, in which naive and memory CD4+ and CD8+ populations were covered. Among the 150 to 200 previously reported CMV-associated TCRbeta sequences, some 67 showed up in the CD4+ memory repertoires, with each one found in between one and five individuals. CMV serostatus prediction reached a median bootstrapped AUC of 0.95 with the original framework and 0.85 to 0.91 with a US-trained random forest. On the Belgian cohort, the classifier based on the original framework reached a median bootstrapped AUC of nearly 0.97, with a 95% CI of 0.76-1.00.

The germline V gene gives CDR1 as SGHRS and CDR2 as YFSETQ. Deletion took 3 bases off V and 1 base off J, with a span of 7 bases between the germline ends. The cysteine opens and the phenylalanine closes a CDR3 of 13 amino acids. Of all the DNA, just the CDR3 is kept, 39 bases in frame from base 1. Sample: memory CD4+ T cells from blood. The TCR originated in an adult in good health and CMV-seronegative. The chain is assembled from TRBV5-1 and TRBJ2-5, with the identity of the D gene unclear. The CDR3 has the sequence CASSSGPQETQYF. The DNA sequence is as follows: TGCGCCAGCAGCTCGGGTCCCCAAGAGACCCAGTACTTC.